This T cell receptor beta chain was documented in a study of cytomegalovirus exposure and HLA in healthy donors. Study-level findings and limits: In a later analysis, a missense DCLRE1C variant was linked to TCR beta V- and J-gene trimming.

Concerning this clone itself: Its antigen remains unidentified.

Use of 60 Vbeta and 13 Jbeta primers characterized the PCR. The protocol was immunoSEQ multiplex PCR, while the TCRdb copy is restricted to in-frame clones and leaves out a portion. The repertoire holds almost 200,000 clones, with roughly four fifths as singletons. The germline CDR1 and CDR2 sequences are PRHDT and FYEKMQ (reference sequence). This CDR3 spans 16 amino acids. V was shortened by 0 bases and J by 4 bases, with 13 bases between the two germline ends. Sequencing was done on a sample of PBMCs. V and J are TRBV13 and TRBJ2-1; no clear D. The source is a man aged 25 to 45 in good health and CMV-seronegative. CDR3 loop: CASSLGALVSYNEQFF. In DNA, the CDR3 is TGTGCCAGCAGCTTAGGGGCCTTGGTCTCATACAATGAGCAGTTCTTC. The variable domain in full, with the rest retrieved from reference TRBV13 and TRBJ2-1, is AAGVIQSPRHLIKEKRETATLKCYPIPRHDTVYWYQQGPGQDPQFLISFYEKMQSDKGSIPDRFSAQQFSDYHSELNMSSLELGDSALYFCASSLGALVSYNEQFFGPGTRLTVL.